One and the same sample provided the 20 T cell receptor beta chains below, sequenced in a study of cytomegalovirus exposure and HLA in healthy donors. The PCR made use of 60 Vbeta and 13 Jbeta primers. TCRdb keeps only in-frame clones here, not all; method: immunoSEQ multiplex PCR. The profile shows over 150,000 clones, around 80% of them singletons. The sequencing sample was made of PBMCs. These receptors originate from a man between 40 and 49 years old in good health and CMV-seronegative.

This chain links TRBV5-1 with TRBJ1-1; 7 bases match TRBD1. The V gene's germline CDR1 is SGHRS and CDR2 YFSETQ. V was clipped by 4 bases and J by 2 bases; unmatched bases: 8. This CDR3 spans 15 amino acids. Here the CDR3 DNA reads TGCGCCAGCAGCGTACAACAGGGGTTTAACACTGAAGCTTTCTTT. It codes for CASSVQQGFNTEAFF.

The rearrangement links TRBV12-2 to TRBJ2-3; TRBD2, as called in the table, went unchecked against the DNA. TRBV12-2 is termed a pseudogene. This CDR3 spans 22 amino acids. DNA of the CDR3: TGTGCAAGTCGCCTCCAACCGGTGCGGCGGGGGCCGCGGAATTATAGCACAGATACGCAGTATTTT. This translates into CASRLQPVRRGPRNYSTDTQYF.

This clone was counted a single time. The rearrangement joins TRBV14 to TRBJ1-4, with TRBD1 matching 7 bases. This CDR3 contains 17 residues. Trimming removed 3 bases from V and 1 base from J; junction bases left unmatched: 8. Germline V gene sequence: CDR1 SGHDN, CDR2 FVKESK. The CDR3 sequence is CASSQLTGSGTNEKLFF. The CDR3 bases are TGTGCCAGCAGCCAGTTGACAGGGAGCGGAACTAATGAAAAACTGTTTTTT.

The rearrangement links TRBV28 to TRBJ2-7, with D tentatively TRBD1 (6 bases). CDR1 is MDHEN, CDR2 SYDVKM, per germline. The length of the CDR3 is 14 residues. Trimming cost V 6 bases and J 6 bases, with 18 bases left between them. CDR3 coding DNA: TGTGCCAGCAGCGATTCCTTCGGCAGGGGCGAGCAGTACTTC. It is translated as CASSDSFGRGEQYF.

This clone was recorded a few times. V usage is TRBV28 and J usage is TRBJ2-3; a weak D match, TRBD2 (6 bases). The CDR3 is 15 amino acids. V was trimmed by 0 bases and J by 4 bases, leaving 11 bases between them. CDR1 is MDHEN, CDR2 SYDVKM, per germline. CDR3: CASSLWGGASDTQYF. The CDR3 nucleotides read TGTGCCAGCAGTTTATGGGGCGGGGCCTCAGATACGCAGTATTTT.

The rearrangement joins TRBV5-6 to TRBJ2-7; D is undetermined. CDR3 length equals 16 residues. Germline-derived CDR1 and CDR2 are SGHDT and YYEEEE. Trimming removed 1 base from V and 5 bases from J, with 19 bases in between. In DNA, the CDR3 is TGTGCCAGCAGCTTGATCCCATCTTTCACTGTAGACGAGCAGTACTTC. Amino acid sequence: CASSLIPSFTVDEQYF.

The rearrangement uses TRBV5-1 and TRBJ2-3; 11 nucleotides align to TRBD2. CDR1 SGHRS and CDR2 YFSETQ come from the germline V gene. This CDR3 region has 15 residues. Trimming cost V 0 bases and J 12 bases; bases outside gene matches: 9. The CDR3 here is CASSLDSGRAPHQYF. The DNA of the CDR3 is TGCGCCAGCAGCTTGGATAGCGGGAGGGCCCCCCATCAGTATTTT.

The chain couples TRBV6-5 to TRBJ1-5; TRBD1 aligns across 7 bases. CDR1 and CDR2 (germline): MNHEY, SVGAGI. The CDR3 totals 14 residues. J lost 1 base, V lost 6 bases, and 3 bases had no gene match. The CDR3: CASRTGQSNQPQHF. The CDR3 bases are TGTGCCAGCAGAACGGGACAGAGCAATCAGCCCCAGCATTTT.

This clone was seen a few times. The V and J genes are TRBV7-6 and TRBJ2-7, with D maybe TRBD1 (12 bases). CDR1 and CDR2 (germline): SGHVS, FNYEAQ. The CDR3 is 20 residues long. Trimming took off 3 bases at V and 6 bases at J, with 33 bases between the two ends. CDR3 in amino acids: CASSLKAGTGGGTSGPEQYF. DNA of the CDR3: TGTGCCAGCAGCTTGAAAGCCGGGACAGGGGGCGGGACTAGCGGACCCGAGCAGTACTTC. Full variable domain (missing parts from reference TRBV7-6 and TRBJ2-7): GAGVSQSPRYKVTKRGQDVALRCDPISGHVSLYWYRQALGQGPEFLTYFNYEAQQDKSGLPNDRFSAERPEGSISTLTIQRTEQRDSAMYRCASSLKAGTGGGTSGPEQYFGPGTRLTVT.

This clone was counted only a few times. The chain joins TRBV2 to TRBJ2-3, with TRBD2 identical over 7 bases. Per germline, CDR1 SNHLY and CDR2 FYNNEI. V was pared by 2 bases and J by 2 bases, with 4 bases of the junction left unmatched. This CDR3 spans 15 amino acids. CDR3 bases: TGTGCCAGCAGTGAATTCCAGCGGGACACAGATACGCAGTATTTT. Residues: CASSEFQRDTDTQYF.

The chain recombines TRBV11-3 with TRBJ2-7; D remains unclear. Trimming stripped 1 base from V and 6 bases from J, with 10 bases between. The CDR3 runs to 13 residues. The germline CDR1 and CDR2 sequences are SGHNT and YENEEA. This CDR3 reads CASSLGAAAEQYF. The CDR3 DNA reads TGTGCCAGCAGCTTAGGCGCGGCCGCCGAGCAGTACTTC.

The chain recombines TRBV4-2 with TRBJ2-7; 9 bases agree with TRBD1. Germline V gene lookup returns CDR1 LGHNA and CDR2 YNFKEQ. The CDR3 has 14 residues. V lost 4 bases and J lost 3; bases outside the gene matches: 4. Here the CDR3 DNA reads TGTGCCAGCAGCCCCAGGGGACAGGGCTACGAGCAGTACTTC. It encodes CASSPRGQGYEQYF.

V usage is TRBV15 and J usage is TRBJ2-5; 11 bases align to TRBD1. The V gene's germline CDR1 is LNHNV and CDR2 YYDKDF (reference sequence). Trimming cost V 0 bases and J 5 bases; bases outside gene matches: 14. This CDR3 region has 19 residues. CDR3 DNA sequence: TGTGCCACCAGCAGAGAGAGGGGGATCGGGACAGGGGGGGGCGAGACCCAGTACTTC. Translated: CATSRERGIGTGGGETQYF.

The chain combines TRBV10-3 with TRBJ1-5; 7 bases are a match to TRBD1. Germline V gives CDR1 ENHRY, CDR2 SYGVKD. CDR3 length: 14 residues. Trimming at V came to 6 bases and at J to 1 base, leaving 3 bases not matched to a gene. Here the CDR3 DNA reads TGTGCCATCAGGCCAGGGGGAAGCAATCAGCCCCAGCATTTT. Protein product: CAIRPGGSNQPQHF.

This chain connects TRBV25-1 to TRBJ2-1, with 7 positions matching TRBD1. V was pared by 5 bases and J by 0 bases, with 4 bases of the junction left unmatched. This CDR3 is 15 amino acids long. Germline-derived CDR1 and CDR2 are MGHDK and SYGVNS. DNA of the CDR3: TGTGCCAGCAGTCCTCGACAGGGCTCCTACAATGAGCAGTTCTTC. Protein product: CASSPRQGSYNEQFF.

This clone was recorded a few times. The chain links TRBV7-2 to TRBJ2-1, with a weak D call TRBD2 (6 bases). The germline gives CDR1 SGHTA, CDR2 FQGNSA. The V end was cut by 5 bases, the J end by 5 bases, with 16 bases between. The CDR3 spans 15 residues. The CDR3 region is CASSNLVDYDNEQFF. The CDR3 nucleotides read TGTGCCAGCAGCAATTTAGTGGACTATGACAATGAGCAGTTCTTC.

The chain couples TRBV29-1 to TRBJ2-1; TRBD2 aligns across 8 bases. Per the germline V gene, CDR1 is SQVTM and CDR2 is ANQGSEA. The ends lost 3 bases at V and 8 bases at J; junction bases unmatched: 3. This CDR3 has 12 residues. CDR3 DNA sequence: TGCAGCGTTGAGCGGGGGGCGGATGAGCAGTTCTTC. This encodes CSVERGADEQFF.

The chain carries TRBV5-6 and TRBJ2-4, with D unresolved. Deletions cut 1 base from V and 8 bases from J, with 7 bases between. Per the germline V gene, CDR1 is SGHDT and CDR2 is YYEEEE. The CDR3 spans 12 residues. The CDR3 sequence: CASSLSRDIQYF. CDR3 DNA sequence: TGTGCCAGCAGCTTGTCTCGGGACATTCAGTACTTC.

This clone was seen a handful of times. The chain carries TRBV2 and TRBJ1-5; D remains ambiguous. The CDR3 length is 14 residues. From germline, CDR1 is SNHLY and CDR2 FYNNEI. The ends were cut back, 6 bases at V and 0 bases at J, with 9 bases in the middle. As DNA, the CDR3 is TGTGCCAGCAGATCACAGTATAGCAATCAGCCCCAGCATTTT. This gives the protein CASRSQYSNQPQHF.

The chain has TRBV6-1 and TRBJ1-2, with 7 nucleotides matching TRBD1. Germline assignment: CDR1 MNHNS and CDR2 SASEGT. The CDR3 runs 12 residues. J gave up 6 bases and V 6 bases, and 4 bases lay outside the gene matches. Here the CDR3 reads CASRDRRDGYTF. The CDR3 nucleotides read TGTGCCAGCAGGGACAGGCGGGATGGCTACACCTTC.